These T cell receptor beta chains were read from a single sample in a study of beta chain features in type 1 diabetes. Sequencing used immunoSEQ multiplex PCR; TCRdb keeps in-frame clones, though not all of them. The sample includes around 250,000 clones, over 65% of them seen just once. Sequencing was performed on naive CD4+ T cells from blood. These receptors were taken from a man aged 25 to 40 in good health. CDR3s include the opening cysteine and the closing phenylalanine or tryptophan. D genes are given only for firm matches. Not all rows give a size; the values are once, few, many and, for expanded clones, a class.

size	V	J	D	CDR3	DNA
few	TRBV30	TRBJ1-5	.	CAWSHRVINQPQHF	TGTGCCTGGAGTCACCGGGTTATCAATCAGCCCCAGCATTTT
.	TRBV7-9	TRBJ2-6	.	CASSFETPNVLTF	TGTGCCAGCAGCTTCGAGACACCGAACGTCCTGACTTTC
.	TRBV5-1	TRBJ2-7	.	CASSLDFYEQYF	TGCGCCAGCAGCTTGGATTTTTACGAGCAGTACTTC
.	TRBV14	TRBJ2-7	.	CASSREAPYEQYF	TGTGCCAGCAGCCGGGAGGCCCCCTACGAGCAGTACTTC
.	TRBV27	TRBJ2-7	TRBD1	CASSSLTGGNPYEQYF	TGTGCCAGCAGTTCCCTGACAGGGGGCAATCCCTACGAGCAGTACTTC
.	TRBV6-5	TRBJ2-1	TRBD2	CASSRGLAGNEQFF	TGTGCCAGCAGCAGGGGACTAGCGGGCAATGAGCAGTTCTTC
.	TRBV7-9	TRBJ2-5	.	CASTFRRETQYF	TGTGCCAGCACCTTTAGAAGGGAGACCCAGTACTTC
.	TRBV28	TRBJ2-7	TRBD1	CASSLTDRGLEQYF	TGTGCCAGCAGTTTAACCGACAGGGGATTGGAGCAGTACTTC
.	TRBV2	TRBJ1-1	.	CASSRSPEDTEAFF	TGTGCCAGTTCACGCTCCCCAGAGGATACTGAAGCTTTCTTT
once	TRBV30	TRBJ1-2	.	CAWREKGDYGYTF	TGTGCCTGGAGAGAGAAGGGGGACTATGGCTACACCTTC
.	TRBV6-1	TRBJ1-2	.	CASTDGTNLSGYTF	TGTGCCAGCACCGACGGGACAAATTTGTCTGGCTACACCTTC
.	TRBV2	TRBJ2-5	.	CASTPGPGQETQYF	TGTGCCAGCACCCCGGGGCCAGGCCAAGAGACCCAGTACTTC
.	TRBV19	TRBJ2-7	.	CASSGVAYEQYF	TGTGCCAGTAGTGGCGTTGCCTACGAGCAGTACTTC
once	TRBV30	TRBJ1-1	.	CAWSEEGGAFF	TGTGCCTGGAGTGAAGAAGGGGGAGCTTTCTTT
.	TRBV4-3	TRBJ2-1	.	CASSQDGAGYNEQFF	TGCGCCAGCAGCCAAGATGGGGCCGGGTACAATGAGCAGTTCTTC
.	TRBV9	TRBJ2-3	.	CASSPGGARTDTQYF	TGTGCCAGCAGCCCCGGTGGGGCTAGGACAGATACGCAGTATTTT
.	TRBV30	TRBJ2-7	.	CAWSVGPGETYEQYF	TGTGCCTGGAGTGTTGGACCGGGGGAAACTTACGAGCAGTACTTC
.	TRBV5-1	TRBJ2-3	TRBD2	CASSSTSGGDTQYF	TGCGCCAGCAGCTCGACTAGCGGGGGAGATACGCAGTATTTT
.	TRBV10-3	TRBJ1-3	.	CAISEGGLSDTIYF	TGTGCCATCAGTGAAGGAGGGCTGAGCGACACCATATATTTT
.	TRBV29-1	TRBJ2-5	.	CSVITGVAETQYF	TGCAGCGTTATTACGGGGGTCGCGGAGACCCAGTACTTC
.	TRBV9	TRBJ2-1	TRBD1	CASSAGQGVDNEQFF	TGTGCCAGCAGCGCGGGACAGGGAGTAGACAATGAGCAGTTCTTC
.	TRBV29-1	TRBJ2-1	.	CSASSTYNEQFF	TGCAGCGCTTCCTCCACCTACAATGAGCAGTTCTTC
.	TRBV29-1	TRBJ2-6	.	CSADSGANVLTF	TGCAGCGCCGACTCTGGGGCCAACGTCCTGACTTTC
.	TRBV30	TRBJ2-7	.	CAWSVSSGYSYEQYF	TGTGCCTGGAGTGTGAGCAGCGGCTACTCCTACGAGCAGTACTTC
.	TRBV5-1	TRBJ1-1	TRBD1	CASTMAGGTEAFF	TGCGCCAGCACGATGGCAGGGGGCACTGAAGCTTTCTTT
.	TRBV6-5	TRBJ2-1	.	CASNIKGRYNEQFF	TGTGCCAGCAACATAAAGGGGAGGTACAATGAGCAGTTCTTC
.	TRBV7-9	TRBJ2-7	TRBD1	CASSPRPGTEPYEQYF	TGTGCCAGCAGCCCGAGGCCCGGGACAGAGCCCTACGAGCAGTACTTC